The next 27 T cell receptor beta chains were all read from a single sample in a study of blood T cell repertoires in COVID-19 (dated by TCRdb to the early 2020s). Library preparation used the immunoSEQ multiplex PCR assay. Held by TCRdb, this immuneACCESS table contains in-frame sequences only and omits some clones. Under half of the omission traces to an unresolved V gene where checked; the cause of the rest is unknown. The sample has 200,000 or so clones on record, about 80% of them singletons. About 4.8% of the sample comes from the top ten. Material for sequencing was PBMCs or T cells enriched from blood (not recorded which). All receptors come from a woman between 45 and 65 years old who had been exposed to COVID-19.

This chain joins TRBV2 and TRBJ1-4, with TRBD1 matching 7 bases. V lost 5 bases and J lost 8; bases outside the gene matches: 8. This CDR3 is 14 amino acids long. Germline lookup yields CDR1 SNHLY and CDR2 FYNNEI. The CDR3 spells CASSTGALEEKLFF. The CDR3 bases are TGTGCCAGCAGTACAGGGGCCCTAGAAGAAAAACTGTTTTTT.

V usage is TRBV9 and J usage is TRBJ2-3; possibly TRBD2 for D (6 bases). V was pared by 3 bases and J by 2 bases, with 13 bases between. Germline CDR1 and CDR2: SGDLS and YYNGEE. The CDR3 contains 15 residues. This chain's CDR3 is CASSGLALITDTQYF. Here the CDR3 DNA reads TGTGCCAGCAGCGGGCTAGCGCTTATCACAGATACGCAGTATTTT.

The gene calls are TRBV13 and TRBJ1-3, with D tentatively TRBD1 (6 bases). The CDR3 is 14 amino acids. The V gene's germline CDR1 is PRHDT and CDR2 FYEKMQ (reference sequence). With 5 bases removed from V and 5 bases from J, the gap between germline ends came to 13 bases. The CDR3 spells CASSPRTERNTIYF. DNA of the CDR3: TGTGCCAGCAGCCCCCGGACAGAGAGAAACACCATATATTTT.

The CDR3 here is CSAEFLTEAFF. As DNA, the CDR3 is TGCAGTGCTGAGTTCTTAACTGAAGCTTTCTTT. The chain joins TRBV20-1 to TRBJ1-1; no clear D gene. CDR1 and CDR2 from the germline V gene are DFQATT and SNEGSKA (reference sequence). The CDR3 consists of 11 residues. Between the trimmed V and J ends, which lost 5 bases and 5 bases, there was a span of 9 bases.

This chain joins TRBV7-9 and TRBJ2-3; no firm D call. Germline V CDR1 and CDR2: SEHNR, FQNEAQ (reference sequence). Trimming removed 4 bases at V and 2 bases at J, with 4 bases between. The CDR3 runs to 12 residues. The chain's CDR3 is CASSSNTDTQYF. For the CDR3, the DNA is TGTGCCAGCAGCTCCAACACAGATACGCAGTATTTT.

This chain links TRBV5-6 with TRBJ2-5, with 7 bases fitting TRBD1. The CDR3 has 13 residues. The germline CDR1 and CDR2 sequences are SGHDT and YYEEEE. The junction had 5 bases not matched to a gene; V was cut back by 4 bases and J by 5 bases. The CDR3 DNA is TGTGCCAGCAGCCCAGACAGGGATGAGACCCAGTACTTC. It codes for CASSPDRDETQYF.

This clone was detected only a few times. V and J are TRBV24-1 and TRBJ2-2; 11 bases are shared with TRBD1. The germline gives CDR1 KGHDR, CDR2 SFDVKD. Trimming removed 0 bases from V and 5 bases from J; junction bases left unmatched: 7. The CDR3 has 18 amino acids. Here the CDR3 reads CATSDLTSDRGRTGELFF. CDR3 sequence (DNA): TGTGCCACCAGTGATTTGACTTCGGACAGGGGGCGAACCGGGGAGCTGTTTTTT.

This clone was observed a handful of times. The chain is built from TRBV5-6 and TRBJ2-5, with a tentative D call TRBD2 (6 bases). This CDR3 comprises 14 residues. The ends were cut back, 3 bases at V and 2 bases at J, with 11 bases in the middle. Per germline, CDR1 SGHDT and CDR2 YYEEEE. CDR3 coding DNA: TGTGCCAGCAGCTCCCGGACTACTCAAGAGACCCAGTACTTC. Its translation is CASSSRTTQETQYF. The variable domain in full, with the rest retrieved from reference TRBV5-6 and TRBJ2-5, is DAGVTQSPTHLIKTRGQQVTLRCSPKSGHDTVSWYQQALGQGPQFIFQYYEEEERQRGNFPDRFSGHQFPNYSSELNVNALLLGDSALYLCASSSRTTQETQYFGPGTRLLVL.

The chain links TRBV5-1 to TRBJ2-1; D is uncertain. This CDR3 has 15 residues. V was clipped by 4 bases and J by 2 bases, with 13 bases between them. Germline assignment: CDR1 SGHRS and CDR2 YFSETQ. The CDR3 sequence: CASSRVDSAYNEQFF. In nucleotides, the CDR3 is TGCGCCAGCAGCCGCGTAGATAGTGCCTACAATGAGCAGTTCTTC. The entire variable domain, with the rest obtained from reference TRBV5-1 and TRBJ2-1, is as follows: KAGVTQTPRYLIKTRGQQVTLSCSPISGHRSVSWYQQTPGQGLQFLFEYFSETQRNKGNFPGRFSGRQFSNSRSEMNVSTLELGDSALYLCASSRVDSAYNEQFFGPGTRLTVL.

This sequence joins TRBV2 and TRBJ1-5, with D perhaps matching TRBD1 (5 bases). This CDR3 contains 14 residues. V shed 7 bases and J shed 6 bases, with 16 bases lying between them. Looked up from germline, CDR1 is SNHLY and CDR2 is FYNNEI. CDR3 nucleotide sequence: TGTGCCAGCAAGGCAGGGCAGGGAGGTCAGCCCCAGCATTTT. Translation: CASKAGQGGQPQHF. Variable domain in full (rest from reference TRBV2 and TRBJ1-5): EPEVTQTPSHQVTQMGQEVILRCVPISNHLYFYWYRQILGQKVEFLVSFYNNEISEKSEIFDDQFSVERPDGSNFTLKIRSTKLEDSAMYFCASKAGQGGQPQHFGDGTRLSIL.

The chain couples TRBV19 to TRBJ2-4, with 7 bases matching TRBD1. After removal of 11 bases from V and 0 bases from J, the junction contained 22 bases not matched to a gene. Germline V CDR1 and CDR2: LNHDA, SQIVND (reference sequence). This CDR3 is built from 19 residues. The CDR3 sequence: CAPSKYEGACFLAKNIQYF. In DNA, the CDR3 is TGTGCCCCTAGTAAATACGAGGGGGCCTGCTTTTTAGCCAAAAACATTCAGTACTTC.

This chain connects TRBV2 to TRBJ1-5; the D is unclear. The germline V gene encodes CDR1 SNHLY and CDR2 FYNNEI. V was pared by 7 bases and J by 4 bases, with 14 bases between. This CDR3 comprises 14 residues. In DNA, the CDR3 is TGTGCCAGCAAGGTTGGAACAGAGAATCAGCCCCAGCATTTT. Amino acids: CASKVGTENQPQHF.

This chain connects TRBV9 to TRBJ2-3; 7 bases are shared with TRBD2. Germline V gene data show CDR1 as SGDLS and CDR2 as YYNGEE. The CDR3 has 16 residues. J lost 1 base, V lost 3 bases, and 8 bases had no gene match. This CDR3 reads CASSAGGSGGTDTQYF. The CDR3 region has the DNA TGTGCCAGCAGCGCGGGAGGTAGTGGGGGCACAGATACGCAGTATTTT. Complete variable domain (other parts from reference TRBV9 and TRBJ2-3): DSGVTQTPKHLITATGQRVTLRCSPRSGDLSVYWYQQSLDQGLQFLIQYYNGEERAKGNILERFSAQQFPDLHSELNLSSLELGDSALYFCASSAGGSGGTDTQYFGPGTRLTVL.

As for this clone: Germline is not matched at one junction end, which may reflect a read error. The chain uses TRBV5-6 and TRBJ2-1; TRBD2 is a possible D gene (6 bases). The germline V gene encodes CDR1 SGHDT and CDR2 YYEEEE. The CDR3 covers 12 residues. CDR3 loop: CASSTAGTPPVF. As DNA, the CDR3 is TGTGCCAGCAGCACAGCCGGGACTCCCCCCGTCTTC.

The rearrangement uses TRBV19 and TRBJ1-4, with D possibly being TRBD1 (5 bases). The CDR3 contains 12 residues. Per germline, CDR1 LNHDA and CDR2 SQIVND (reference sequence). V was shortened by 9 bases and J by 14 bases, with 19 bases between the two germline ends. This CDR3 is CARGSQGGILFF. The CDR3 bases are TGTGCCAGAGGGTCCCAGGGTGGGATTCTGTTTTTT. The whole variable domain, filled in from reference TRBV19 and TRBJ1-4, reads DGGITQSPKYLFRKEGQNVTLSCEQNLNHDAMYWYRQDPGQGLRLIYYSQIVNDFQKGDIAEGYSVSREKKESFPLTVTSAQKNPTAFYLCARGSQGGILFFGSGTQLSVL.

The rearrangement joins TRBV28 to TRBJ1-1; D may be TRBD1 (5 bases). There are 13 residues in the CDR3. V was cut by 7 bases and J by 5 bases, with 14 bases left in between. Germline V gives CDR1 MDHEN, CDR2 SYDVKM. CDR3 region: CASKGGAETEAFF. The DNA for the CDR3 is TGTGCCAGCAAGGGAGGGGCGGAAACTGAAGCTTTCTTT.

V gene TRBV14 combines with J gene TRBJ1-1; D gene ambiguous. From germline, CDR1 is SGHDN and CDR2 FVKESK. The V and J ends lost 4 bases and 1 base respectively, with 7 bases between them. The CDR3 loop spans 13 amino acids. CDR3 nucleotide sequence: TGTGCCAGCAGCCCGGAGGGGAACACTGAAGCTTTCTTT. This sequence encodes CASSPEGNTEAFF.

V and J are TRBV7-2 and TRBJ2-5; 14 positions agree with TRBD2. The CDR3 runs 17 residues. V gave up 5 bases and J gave up 2 bases; unmatched junction bases: 7. Germline loops: CDR1 SGHTA, CDR2 FQGNSA. Here the CDR3 DNA reads TGTGCCAGCAGCCTTGGGACTAGCGGGGGAAGGCAAGAGACCCAGTACTTC. This gives the protein CASSLGTSGGRQETQYF.

The chain carries TRBV15 and TRBJ1-2; a weak D match, TRBD1 (6 bases). The CDR3 length is 15 residues. Germline lookup yields CDR1 LNHNV and CDR2 YYDKDF (reference sequence). V was trimmed by 4 bases and J by 5 bases, leaving 17 bases between them. This CDR3 is CATSTLPQGKYGYTF. The CDR3 DNA follows: TGTGCCACCAGCACCCTCCCCCAGGGGAAATATGGCTACACCTTC.

V gene TRBV28 combines with J gene TRBJ2-7; no clear D. Germline assignment: CDR1 MDHEN and CDR2 SYDVKM. The length of the CDR3 is 12 residues. Trimming took off 5 bases at V and 2 bases at J, with 7 bases between the two ends. DNA for the CDR3: TGTGCCAGCAGTCAGGTGCCCTACGAGCAGTACTTC. The encoded protein is CASSQVPYEQYF.

The chain couples TRBV27 to TRBJ2-5; 7 bases are a match to TRBD2. J was trimmed by 5 bases and V by 4 bases; bases with no gene match: 7. The germline gives CDR1 MNHEY, CDR2 SMNVEV (reference sequence). The CDR3 extends over 14 amino acids. DNA for the CDR3: TGTGCCAGCAGTTCCGGGACTATACGGGAGACCCAGTACTTC. Translation: CASSSGTIRETQYF.

The chain joins TRBV5-1 to TRBJ1-3, with D unresolved. The CDR3 spans 14 residues. CDR1 is SGHRS and CDR2 is YFSETQ in the germline V gene. Trimming removed 2 bases at V and 0 bases at J, with 6 bases between. CDR3 in amino acids: CASSLEVSGNTIYF. The CDR3 nucleotides read TGCGCCAGCAGCTTAGAGGTCTCTGGAAACACCATATATTTT. Looking up the rest from reference TRBV5-1 and TRBJ1-3 gives the full variable domain: KAGVTQTPRYLIKTRGQQVTLSCSPISGHRSVSWYQQTPGQGLQFLFEYFSETQRNKGNFPGRFSGRQFSNSRSEMNVSTLELGDSALYLCASSLEVSGNTIYFGEGSWLTVV.

The chain employs TRBV5-6 and TRBJ1-2; TRBD1 aligns across 10 bases. J lost 5 bases, V lost 4 bases, and 5 bases had no gene match. This CDR3 contains 14 residues. Germline V gives CDR1 SGHDT, CDR2 YYEEEE. The CDR3 here is CASSTRDRGYGYTF. CDR3 DNA sequence: TGTGCCAGCAGCACCCGGGACAGGGGATATGGCTACACCTTC.

This clone showed up just once. This rearrangement joins TRBV28 to TRBJ1-1, with a possible D match to TRBD1 (5 bases). This CDR3 contains 17 residues. Deletions cut 5 bases from V and 3 bases from J, with 22 bases between. Germline V gene lookup returns CDR1 MDHEN and CDR2 SYDVKM. CDR3 DNA sequence: TGTGCCAGCAGTCCATCTAGGAGGGGCGTTTGGGACACTGAAGCTTTCTTT. Its protein product is CASSPSRRGVWDTEAFF.

The rearrangement links TRBV7-2 to TRBJ1-6; D gene ambiguous. Germline V gives CDR1 SGHTA, CDR2 FQGNSA. V was trimmed by 1 base and J by 7 bases, leaving 11 bases between them. The CDR3 sequence is 15 residues long. The CDR3 here is CASSLDGSSNSPLHF. The CDR3 DNA is TGTGCCAGCAGCTTAGATGGGAGCTCGAATTCACCCCTCCACTTT.

The rearrangement joins TRBV5-5 to TRBJ1-1, with a weak D call TRBD1 (5 bases). CDR3 length equals 15 residues. V was pared by 0 bases and J by 1 base, with 10 bases between. CDR1 is SGHKS, CDR2 YYEKEE, per germline (reference sequence). This CDR3 is CASSLGGRENTEAFF. The DNA of the CDR3 is TGTGCCAGCAGCTTGGGCGGCAGGGAGAACACTGAAGCTTTCTTT.

V is TRBV5-4 and J is TRBJ1-2, with D unresolved. With 4 bases removed from V and 7 bases from J, the gap between germline ends came to 11 bases. The CDR3 is 12 amino acids. Germline V gives CDR1 SGHNT, CDR2 YYREEE (reference sequence). This CDR3 reads CASSPDEGGYTF. The CDR3, as DNA: TGTGCCAGCAGCCCTGATGAGGGTGGCTACACCTTC.